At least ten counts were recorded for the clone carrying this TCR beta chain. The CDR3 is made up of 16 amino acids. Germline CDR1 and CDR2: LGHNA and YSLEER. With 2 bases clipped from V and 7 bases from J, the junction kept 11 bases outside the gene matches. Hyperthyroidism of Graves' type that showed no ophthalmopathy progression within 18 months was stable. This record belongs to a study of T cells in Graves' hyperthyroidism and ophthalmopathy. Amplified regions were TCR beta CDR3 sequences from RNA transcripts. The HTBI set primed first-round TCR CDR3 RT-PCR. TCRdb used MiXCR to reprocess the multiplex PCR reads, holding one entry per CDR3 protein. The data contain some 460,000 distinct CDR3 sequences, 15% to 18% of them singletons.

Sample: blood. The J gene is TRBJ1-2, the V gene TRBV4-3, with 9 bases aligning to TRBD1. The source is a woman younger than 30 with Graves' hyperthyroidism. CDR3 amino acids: CASSQSRGQGLGGYTF. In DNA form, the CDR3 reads TGCGCCAGCAGCCAATCTCGGGGACAGGGTTTGGGTGGCTACACCTTC.